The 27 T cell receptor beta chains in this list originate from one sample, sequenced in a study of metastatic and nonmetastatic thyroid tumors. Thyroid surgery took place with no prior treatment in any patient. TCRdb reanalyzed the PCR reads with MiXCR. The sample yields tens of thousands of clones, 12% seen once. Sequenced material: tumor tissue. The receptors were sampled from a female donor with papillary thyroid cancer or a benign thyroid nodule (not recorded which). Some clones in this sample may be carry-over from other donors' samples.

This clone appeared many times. In DNA, the CDR3 is TGCAGTGCCGTAGCGGGAGCCGGCACAGATACGCAGTATTTT. Its translation: CSAVAGAGTDTQYF. V gene TRBV20-1 combines with J gene TRBJ2-3; 9 bases fit TRBD2. J lost 1 base, V lost 6 bases, and 5 bases had no gene match. The germline gives CDR1 DFQATT, CDR2 SNEGSKA (reference sequence). This CDR3 region has 14 residues.

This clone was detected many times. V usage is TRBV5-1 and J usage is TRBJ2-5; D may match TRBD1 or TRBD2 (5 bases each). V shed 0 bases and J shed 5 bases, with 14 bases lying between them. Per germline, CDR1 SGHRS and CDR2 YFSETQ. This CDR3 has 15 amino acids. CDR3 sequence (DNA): TGCGCCAGCAGCTTGGCCAGACAGAGGGAGGAGACCCAGTACTTC. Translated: CASSLARQREETQYF.

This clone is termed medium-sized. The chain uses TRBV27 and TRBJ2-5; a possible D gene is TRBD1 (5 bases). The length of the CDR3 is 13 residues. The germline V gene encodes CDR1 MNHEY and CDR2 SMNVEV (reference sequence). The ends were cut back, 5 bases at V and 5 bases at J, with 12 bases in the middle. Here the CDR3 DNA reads TGTGCCAGCAGTATCAGGGATAGGGAGACCCAGTACTTC. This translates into CASSIRDRETQYF.

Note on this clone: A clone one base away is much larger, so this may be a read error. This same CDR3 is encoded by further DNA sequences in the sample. CDR3 sequence reads: CASSRMSISNNEQFF. CDR3 sequence (DNA): TGTGCCAGCAGCCGAATGTCGATCAGTAACAATGAGCAGTTCTTC. The rearrangement joins TRBV3-1 to TRBJ2-1; D ambiguous. Germline CDR1 is LGHDT and CDR2 is YNNKEL (reference sequence). The CDR3 runs 15 residues. V lost 4 bases and J lost 5, with 15 bases in between.

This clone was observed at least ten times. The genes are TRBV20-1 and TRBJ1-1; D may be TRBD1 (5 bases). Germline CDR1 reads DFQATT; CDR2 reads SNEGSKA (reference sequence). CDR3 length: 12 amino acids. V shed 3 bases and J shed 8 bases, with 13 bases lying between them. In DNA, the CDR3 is TGCAGTGCTAGCCGGGACCCCTTAGAAGCTTTCTTT. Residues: CSASRDPLEAFF.

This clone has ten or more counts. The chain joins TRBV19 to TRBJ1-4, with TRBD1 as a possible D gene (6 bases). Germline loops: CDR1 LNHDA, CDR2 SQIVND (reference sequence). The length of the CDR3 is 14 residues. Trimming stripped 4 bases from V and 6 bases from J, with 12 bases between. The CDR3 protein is CASSKQGSYEKLFF. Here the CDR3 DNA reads TGTGCCAGTAGTAAACAGGGAAGTTATGAAAAACTGTTTTTT.

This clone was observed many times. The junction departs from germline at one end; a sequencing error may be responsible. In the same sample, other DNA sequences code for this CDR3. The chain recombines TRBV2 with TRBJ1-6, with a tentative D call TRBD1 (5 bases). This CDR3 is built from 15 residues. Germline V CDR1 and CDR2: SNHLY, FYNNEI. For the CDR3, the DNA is TGTGCTAGCAGTCCGAGGACGGGGGTTAATTCACCCCTCCACTTT. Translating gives CASSPRTGVNSPLHF.

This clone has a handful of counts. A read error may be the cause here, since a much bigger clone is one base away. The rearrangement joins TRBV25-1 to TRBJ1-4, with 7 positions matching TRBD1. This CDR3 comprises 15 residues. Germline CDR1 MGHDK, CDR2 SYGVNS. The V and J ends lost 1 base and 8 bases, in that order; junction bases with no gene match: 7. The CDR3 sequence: CASSEWAQGYEKLFF. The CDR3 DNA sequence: TGTGCCAGCAGTGAATGGGCACAGGGGTACGAAAAACTGTTTTTT. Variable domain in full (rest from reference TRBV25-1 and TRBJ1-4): EADIYQTPRYLVIGTGKKITLECSQTMGHDKMYWYQQDPGMELHLIHYSYGVNSTEKGDLSSESTVSRIRTEHFPLTLESARPSHTSQYLCASSEWAQGYEKLFFGSGTQLSVL.

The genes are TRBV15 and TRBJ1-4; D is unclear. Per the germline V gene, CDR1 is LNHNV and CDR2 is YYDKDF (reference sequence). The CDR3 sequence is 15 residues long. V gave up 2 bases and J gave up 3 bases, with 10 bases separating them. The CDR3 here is CATSRPRAANEKLFF. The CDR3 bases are TGTGCCACCAGCAGACCCCGAGCAGCTAATGAAAAACTGTTTTTT.

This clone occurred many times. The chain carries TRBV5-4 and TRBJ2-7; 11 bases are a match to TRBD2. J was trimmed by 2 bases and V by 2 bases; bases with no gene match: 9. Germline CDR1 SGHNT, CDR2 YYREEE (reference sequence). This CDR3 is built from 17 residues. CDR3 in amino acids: CASSFSSGRAIPYEQYF. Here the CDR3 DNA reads TGTGCCAGCAGCTTCAGTAGCGGGAGGGCCATCCCCTACGAGCAGTACTTC.

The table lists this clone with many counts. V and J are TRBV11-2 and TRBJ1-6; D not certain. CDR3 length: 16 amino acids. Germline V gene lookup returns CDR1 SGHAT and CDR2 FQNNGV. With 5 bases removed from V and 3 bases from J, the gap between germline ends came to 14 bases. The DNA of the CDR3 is TGTGCCAGCAGCCGACGAGACACCTTCTATAATTCACCCCTCCACTTT. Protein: CASSRRDTFYNSPLHF.

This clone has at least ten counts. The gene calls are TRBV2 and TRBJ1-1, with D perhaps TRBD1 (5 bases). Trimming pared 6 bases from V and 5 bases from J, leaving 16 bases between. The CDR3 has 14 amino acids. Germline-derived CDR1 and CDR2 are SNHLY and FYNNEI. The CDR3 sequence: CASRVRAGRTEAFF. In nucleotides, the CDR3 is TGTGCCAGCAGGGTCCGGGCAGGGAGAACTGAAGCTTTCTTT.

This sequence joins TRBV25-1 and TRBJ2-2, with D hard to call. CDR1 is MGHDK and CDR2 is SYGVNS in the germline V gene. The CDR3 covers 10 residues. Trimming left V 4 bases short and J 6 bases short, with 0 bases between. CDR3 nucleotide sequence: TGTGCCAGCAGTGCCGGGGAGCTGTTTTTT. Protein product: CASSAGELFF.

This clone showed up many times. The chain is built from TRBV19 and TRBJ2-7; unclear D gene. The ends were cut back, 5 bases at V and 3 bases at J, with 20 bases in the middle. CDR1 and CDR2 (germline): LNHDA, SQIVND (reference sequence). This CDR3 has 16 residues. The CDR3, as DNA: TGTGCCAGTAGTGCCCGGGTCCCCGCCTCAGGCTACGAGCAGTACTTC. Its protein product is CASSARVPASGYEQYF.

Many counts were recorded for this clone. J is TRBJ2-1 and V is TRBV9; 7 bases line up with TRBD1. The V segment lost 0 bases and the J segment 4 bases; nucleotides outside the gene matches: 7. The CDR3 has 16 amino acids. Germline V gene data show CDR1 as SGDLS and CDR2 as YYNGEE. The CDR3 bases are TGTGCCAGCAGCGTAGGAGACAGGGTCTCTTACAATGAGCAGTTCTTC. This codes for CASSVGDRVSYNEQFF.

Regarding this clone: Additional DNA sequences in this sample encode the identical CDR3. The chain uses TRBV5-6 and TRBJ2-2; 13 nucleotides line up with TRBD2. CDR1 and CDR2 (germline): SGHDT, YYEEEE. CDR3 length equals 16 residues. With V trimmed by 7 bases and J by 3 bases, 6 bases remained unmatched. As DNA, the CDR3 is TGTGCCAGCGGCTCAGGACTAGCGGGAGACACCGGGGAGCTGTTTTTT. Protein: CASGSGLAGDTGELFF.

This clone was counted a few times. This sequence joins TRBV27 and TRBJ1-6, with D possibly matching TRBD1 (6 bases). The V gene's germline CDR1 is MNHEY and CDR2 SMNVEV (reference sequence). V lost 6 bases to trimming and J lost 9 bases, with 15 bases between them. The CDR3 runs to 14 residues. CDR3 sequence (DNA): TGTGCCAGCAGGGGGAGGGGGGATAGTTCACCCCTCCACTTT. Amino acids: CASRGRGDSSPLHF.

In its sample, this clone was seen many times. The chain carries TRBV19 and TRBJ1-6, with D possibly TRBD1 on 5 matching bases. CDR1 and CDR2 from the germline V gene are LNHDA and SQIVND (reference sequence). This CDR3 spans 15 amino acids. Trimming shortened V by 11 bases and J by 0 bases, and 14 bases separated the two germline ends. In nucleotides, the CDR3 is TGTGCCTCCAGGGCGGAAAGCTCCTATAATTCACCCCTCCACTTT. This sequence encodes CASRAESSYNSPLHF.

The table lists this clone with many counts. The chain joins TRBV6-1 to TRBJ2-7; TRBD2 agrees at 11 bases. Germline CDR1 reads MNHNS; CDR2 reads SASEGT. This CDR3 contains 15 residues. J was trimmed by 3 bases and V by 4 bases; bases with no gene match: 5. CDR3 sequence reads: CASSVSGRGDYEQYF. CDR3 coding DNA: TGTGCCAGCAGTGTTAGCGGGAGGGGAGACTACGAGCAGTACTTC.

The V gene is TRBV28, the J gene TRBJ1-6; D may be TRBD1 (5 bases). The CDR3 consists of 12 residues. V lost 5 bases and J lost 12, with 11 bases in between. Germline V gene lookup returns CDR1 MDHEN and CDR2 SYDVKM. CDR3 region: CASSPPRGPLHF. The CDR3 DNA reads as TGTGCCAGCAGTCCCCCGAGGGGACCCCTCCACTTT.

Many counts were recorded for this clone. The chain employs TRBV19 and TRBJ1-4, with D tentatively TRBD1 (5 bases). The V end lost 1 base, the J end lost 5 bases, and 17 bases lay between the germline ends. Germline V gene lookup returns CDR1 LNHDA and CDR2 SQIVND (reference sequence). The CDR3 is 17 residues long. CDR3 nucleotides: TGTGCCAGTAGTATAGCTGGGGGACGGCCGATGAATGAAAAACTGTTTTTT. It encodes CASSIAGGRPMNEKLFF.

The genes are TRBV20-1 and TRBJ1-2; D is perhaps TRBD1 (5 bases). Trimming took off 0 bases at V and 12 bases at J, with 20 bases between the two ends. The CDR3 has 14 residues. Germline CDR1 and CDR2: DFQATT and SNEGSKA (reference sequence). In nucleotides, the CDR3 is TGCAGTGCTAGAGATCCGAGGGGAGACTATGGTCACACCTTC. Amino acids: CSARDPRGDYGHTF.

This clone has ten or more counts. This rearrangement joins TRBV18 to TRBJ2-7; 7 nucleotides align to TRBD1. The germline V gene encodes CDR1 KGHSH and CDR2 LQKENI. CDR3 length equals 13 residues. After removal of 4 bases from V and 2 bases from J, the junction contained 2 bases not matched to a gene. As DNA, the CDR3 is TGTGCCAGCTCACAAGACAGGGCCTACGAGCAGTACTTC. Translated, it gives CASSQDRAYEQYF.

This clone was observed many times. CDR3 residues: CASSFLAGVVEQYF. CDR3 nucleotides: TGTGCCAGCAGTTTCCTAGCGGGAGTGGTCGAGCAGTACTTC. The chain has TRBV6-2 or TRBV6-3 and TRBJ2-7; 10 bases match TRBD2. V lost 4 bases to trimming and J lost 6 bases; unmatched junction nucleotides: 6. The V gene's germline CDR1 is MNHEY and CDR2 SVGEGT. This CDR3 has 14 amino acids.

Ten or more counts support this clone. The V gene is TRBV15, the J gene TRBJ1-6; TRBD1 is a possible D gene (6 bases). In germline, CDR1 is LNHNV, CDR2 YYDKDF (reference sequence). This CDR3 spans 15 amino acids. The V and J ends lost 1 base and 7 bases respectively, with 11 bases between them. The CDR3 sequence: CATSRAGVGNSPLHF. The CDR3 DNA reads TGTGCCACCAGCAGAGCAGGGGTAGGAAATTCACCCCTCCACTTT. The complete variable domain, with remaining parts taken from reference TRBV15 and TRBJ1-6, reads DAMVIQNPRYQVTQFGKPVTLSCSQTLNHNVMYWYQQKSSQAPKLLFHYYDKDFNNEADTPDNFQSRRPNTSFCFLDIRSPGLGDTAMYLCATSRAGVGNSPLHFGNGTRLTVT.

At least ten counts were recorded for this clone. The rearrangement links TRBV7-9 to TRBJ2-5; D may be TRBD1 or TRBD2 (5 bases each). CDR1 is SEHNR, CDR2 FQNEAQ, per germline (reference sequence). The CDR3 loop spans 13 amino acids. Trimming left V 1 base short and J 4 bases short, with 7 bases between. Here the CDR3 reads CASSLERGETQYF. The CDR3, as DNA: TGTGCCAGCAGCTTAGAGAGGGGAGAGACCCAGTACTTC.

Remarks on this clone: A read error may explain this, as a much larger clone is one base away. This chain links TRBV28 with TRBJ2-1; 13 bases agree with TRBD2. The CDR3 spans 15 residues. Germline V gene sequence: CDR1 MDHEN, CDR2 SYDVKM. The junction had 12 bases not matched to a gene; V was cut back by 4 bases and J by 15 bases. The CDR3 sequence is CASSSGTSGMAGGFF. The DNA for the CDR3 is TGTGCCAGCAGTTCCGGGACTAGCGGGATGGCGGGCGGGTTCTTC.